The clone carrying this T cell receptor beta chain has only a few counts. The length of the CDR3 is 20 residues. The ends lost 4 bases at V and 5 bases at J; junction bases unmatched: 17. Germline values: CDR1 SGHVS, CDR2 FQNEAQ. This specimen belongs to a study of T cells after yellow fever vaccination. TCRdb passed the 5' RACE reads through MiXCR, listing each CDR3 protein once. Of fewer than 350,000 distinct CDR3 sequences listed, approximately 4.5% are singletons. The sequencing used PBMCs, collected 15 days after the yellow fever booster vaccination. V usage is TRBV7-8 and J usage is TRBJ2-1, with TRBD2 identical over 13 bases. The source of this sequence is a young man who received the YFV17D yellow fever vaccine. As DNA, the CDR3 is TGTGCCAGCAGCTGGTACGGGACTAGCGGGGCGTTCGAGGGTCACAATGAGCAGTTCTTC. Amino acid sequence: CASSWYGTSGAFEGHNEQFF.